The source of this T cell receptor (beta chain) is a study of blood T cell repertoires in COVID-19 (dated by TCRdb to the early 2020s). Regarding the research as a whole: Collaborator samples came from the United States, Italy and Spain and covered acute and convalescent phases of COVID-19. The prospective study material was composed of cDNA or gDNA derived from T cells, B-cell-depleted T cells, or PBMCs. The dataset comprised deeply sampled blood TCRbeta repertoires from subjects exposed to, actively infected with, or recovered from COVID-19. A freely available public database, intended as a resource for researchers studying the immune response to SARS-CoV-2, is where the repertoires were released. The samples were drawn from two sources: the first 160 participants of the ongoing ImmuneRACE study, and 1,000 to 1,500 subjects contributed by 6 global collaborators. The sample metadata nearly always contained a de-identified subject ID, COVID-19 status, age in years and sex. HLA class I and class II types, where available, came from metadata supplied by the sample provider rather than from assay-based typing. General study outcomes and caveats: The amount of clinical and demographic metadata varied by source and participant and was provided uncurated.

Participants in the prospective study were aged roughly 18 to 100 years, lived in 24 United States geographic areas, and enrolled through a virtual design. Cohort assignment in the prospective study relied on participant-reported clinical history from a screening survey and a study questionnaire. In the prospective study, mobile phlebotomists collected whole blood, serum and a nasopharyngeal or oropharyngeal swab from each participant. Over a 2-month period, participants in the prospective study had the option of providing additional blood draws and questionnaires. Before DNA extraction, blood samples from the prospective study were shipped at room temperature or frozen. Counted from cysteine to phenylalanine, this CDR3 has 17 amino acids. Of all the DNA, just the CDR3 is kept, 51 bases in frame from base 1. V is reduced by 2 bases and J by 0 bases, leaving a spacing of 14 bases between them. As concerns this clone: Its antigen has not been determined. Base qualities are missing; no much larger clone stands one base away.

The immunoSEQ Assay, a bias-controlled multiplex PCR, was used to amplify TCRbeta CDR3 regions from genomic DNA. In the source study's methods: Nucleated cell counts per sample were estimated from amplification of reference gene primers within the assay. To quantify the absolute abundance of each unique TCRbeta CDR3 rearrangement, sequence reads were collapsed and filtered. For each sample, productive Simpson clonality was calculated by taking the square root of Simpson's diversity index across productive rearrangements. TCRdb carries this immuneACCESS record with in-frame sequences only. Its versions omit some clonotypes, under half of them owing to an unresolved V gene in the studies checked, with the rest unexplained. V and J calls and clone size are given by that table; D and trimming were obtained from the DNA. The sample data list 350,000 to 550,000 clones, and about 85% of these were observed just once. The ten biggest clones cover about 2.1% of the sample.

This clonotype was obtained from a woman aged 18-30 years with acute COVID-19. Sequenced sample: PBMCs or T cells enriched from blood (not recorded which). Recombination linked TRBV23-1 to TRBJ1-5, with the D gene not confidently named. TRBV23-1 is filed as an ORF, its function uncertain. The DNA reads TGCGCCAGCAGTCAAACCCACCACAGTTATAGCAATCAGCCCCAGCATTTT. The encoded protein is CASSQTHHSYSNQPQHF.